Sequencing of this TCR beta chain was carried out in a study of blood T cell repertoires in COVID-19. Study-wide background: Samples of COVID-19 (acute and convalescent) were obtained from the United States, Italy and Spain.

The V gene end was trimmed by 3 bases and the J gene end by 1 base; junction bases not matched to a gene: 11. In germline, CDR1 is DFQATT, CDR2 SNEGSKA (reference sequence). The CDR3 covers 17 residues. Per the original methods: Amplification of reference gene primers provided the estimated nucleated cell counts. TCRdb's copy holds only in-frame clones and misses some; the assay was immunoSEQ multiplex PCR. D and trimming were read from the DNA, whereas the V and J calls and clone size are those reported in that table. Among about 190,000 clones, less than 80% were seen once, and the ten largest hold roughly 14%. This clone was picked up one time.

V gene TRBV20-1 combines with J gene TRBJ2-1, with 8 bases matching TRBD1. The clonotype comes from a middle-aged man who had recovered from COVID-19. Specimen: peripheral blood. The CDR3, as DNA: TGCAGTGCTAGTTGGCAGGGGGCGCTTCTTTCCTACAATGAGCAGTTCTTC. Its translation: CSASWQGALLSYNEQFF.